The 30 T cell receptor beta chains reported below all come from one sample, sequenced in a study of radiotherapy plus CTLA-4 blockade in lung cancer. Repertoires were generated with immunoSEQ multiplex PCR, while TCRdb's copy carries only in-frame clones and drops some. The sample holds about 29,000 clones; approximately 75% are singletons and the top ten take 20% to 25%. This material consisted of peripheral blood, taken from a patient treated with radiotherapy plus ipilimumab. All receptors come from a human donor with non-small cell lung cancer that progressed on radiotherapy plus ipilimumab.

This clone occurred a few times. The rearrangement links TRBV4-2 to TRBJ2-2, with 8 bases aligning to TRBD2. The CDR3 sequence is 16 residues long. Germline CDR1 and CDR2: LGHNA and YNFKEQ. The trim removed 2 bases at V and 5 bases at J, leaving 7 bases unmatched. CDR3 DNA sequence: TGTGCCAGCAGCCAACCTACTAGCGGAGCTACCGGGGAGCTGTTTTTT. Amino acid sequence: CASSQPTSGATGELFF.

J is TRBJ1-1 and V is TRBV11-2, with TRBD1 matching 7 bases. The CDR3 is 14 amino acids. The V segment lost 5 bases and the J segment 4 bases; nucleotides outside the gene matches: 7. Germline CDR1 reads SGHAT; CDR2 reads FQNNGV. CDR3 DNA: TGTGCCAGCAGCGCCGTAACAGGGGCCACTGAAGCTTTCTTT. It translates to CASSAVTGATEAFF.

The V call is TRBV18, the J call TRBJ2-7; 8 bases line up with TRBD1. The CDR3 contains 15 residues. The germline V gene has CDR1 KGHSH and CDR2 LQKENI. V dropped 2 bases and J dropped 4; count of bases not matched to a gene: 7. CDR3 protein: CASSPGQGAPYEQYF. In nucleotides, the CDR3 is TGTGCCAGCTCACCAGGGCAGGGGGCGCCTTACGAGCAGTACTTC.

The J gene is TRBJ2-1, the V gene TRBV4-3, with D perhaps TRBD1 (5 bases). V lost 0 bases to trimming and J lost 7 bases, with 16 bases between them. The CDR3 runs 16 residues. Germline V lookup: CDR1 LGHNA, CDR2 YSLEER. The DNA for the CDR3 is TGCGCCAGCAGCCAAGAGGCGCAGGGTTTTTTAAATGAGCAGTTCTTC. Its protein is CASSQEAQGFLNEQFF.

The chain carries TRBV5-1 and TRBJ2-7; D might be TRBD2 (6 bases). V shed 0 bases and J shed 5 bases, with 18 bases lying between them. CDR3 length equals 16 residues. CDR1 is SGHRS and CDR2 is YFSETQ in the germline V gene. In DNA, the CDR3 is TGCGCCAGCAGCTTGGAACTAGCCGCTTCGGGGGACGAGCAGTACTTC. Translated, it gives CASSLELAASGDEQYF.

The rearrangement joins TRBV2 to TRBJ2-7, with 9 bases matching TRBD1. Looked up from germline, CDR1 is SNHLY and CDR2 is FYNNEI. The J segment lost 5 bases and the V segment lost 6 bases, leaving 8 bases of the junction unmatched. The CDR3 length is 14 residues. The CDR3: CASRGGTGTHEQYF. The CDR3 nucleotides are TGTGCCAGCAGGGGGGGGACAGGGACTCACGAGCAGTACTTC.

This clone occurred a few times. V gene TRBV5-1 combines with J gene TRBJ2-1; D is ambiguous. CDR1 and CDR2 from the germline V gene are SGHRS and YFSETQ. The CDR3 totals 15 residues. Trimming pared 1 base from V and 1 base from J, leaving 9 bases between. The CDR3 DNA follows: TGCGCCAGCAGCTTGAGTCTACAGTCCTACAATGAGCAGTTCTTC. Its protein product is CASSLSLQSYNEQFF.

This rearrangement joins TRBV7-9 to TRBJ2-3, with 9 bases lining up with TRBD2. Germline CDR1 is SEHNR and CDR2 is FQNEAQ (reference sequence). The CDR3 is made up of 16 amino acids. In DNA, the CDR3 is TGTGCGTCAACCGTCGGCGGGGGGGGAAGCACAGATACGCAGTATTTT. It yields the protein CASTVGGGGSTDTQYF. Based on the CDR3 plus reference TRBV7-9 and TRBJ2-3, the full variable domain is DTGVSQNPRHKITKRGQNVTFRCDPISEHNRLYWYRQTLGQGPEFLTYFQNEAQLEKSRLLSDRFSAERPKGSFSTLEIQRTEQGDSAMYLCASTVGGGGSTDTQYFGPGTRLTVL.

The V call is TRBV4-3, the J call TRBJ2-3; 9 nucleotides align to TRBD1. The CDR3 has 18 amino acids. CDR1 is LGHNA, CDR2 YSLEER, per germline. The V segment lost 3 bases and the J segment 4 bases; nucleotides outside the gene matches: 14. This chain's CDR3 is CASSHRPRQGVVADTQYF. The CDR3 nucleotides read TGCGCCAGCAGCCACCGACCCCGACAGGGGGTCGTCGCAGATACGCAGTATTTT.

The chain carries TRBV19 and TRBJ1-2; 9 bases line up with TRBD1. J lost 6 bases, V lost 8 bases, and 4 bases had no gene match. From germline, CDR1 is LNHDA and CDR2 SQIVND (reference sequence). This CDR3 spans 12 amino acids. The CDR3: CASGGQGNGYTF. CDR3 nucleotides: TGTGCCAGTGGGGGACAGGGAAATGGCTACACCTTC.

CDR3 loop: CASSYSGTANYGYTF. CDR3 bases: TGTGCCAGCAGTTACTCGGGGACAGCCAACTATGGCTACACCTTC. This chain joins TRBV6-6 and TRBJ1-2; TRBD1 aligns across 7 bases. CDR1 and CDR2 from the germline V gene are MNHNY and SVGAGI (reference sequence). The V segment lost 0 bases and the J segment 2 bases; nucleotides outside the gene matches: 3. This CDR3 comprises 15 residues.

V usage is TRBV5-1 and J usage is TRBJ2-7, with 10 bases aligning to TRBD2. The CDR3 sequence is 14 residues long. Germline values: CDR1 SGHRS, CDR2 YFSETQ. Germline trimming cut 7 bases from V and 3 bases from J; bases unmatched to any gene: 7. The CDR3 protein is CASASGGTLYEQYF. Here the CDR3 DNA reads TGCGCCAGCGCTAGCGGGGGAACCCTCTACGAGCAGTACTTC.

The chain combines TRBV28 with TRBJ1-4; 7 positions match TRBD1. V trimming: 2 bases; J trimming: 3 bases; junction bases outside the gene matches: 9. Germline V CDR1 and CDR2: MDHEN, SYDVKM. The CDR3 is made up of 17 amino acids. The CDR3 DNA reads TGTGCCAGCAGTTTAAGGGGGACGGGACAGCCTAATGAAAAACTGTTTTTT. It specifies CASSLRGTGQPNEKLFF.

This clone was counted only a few times. The rearrangement uses TRBV5-1 and TRBJ1-2; tentatively, D is TRBD1 (5 bases). This CDR3 is 12 amino acids long. Trimming pared 4 bases from V and 4 bases from J, leaving 8 bases between. CDR1 is SGHRS, CDR2 YFSETQ, per germline. The CDR3 sequence: CASSIQGYGYTF. The CDR3 DNA reads as TGCGCCAGCAGCATCCAGGGCTATGGCTACACCTTC.

This chain joins TRBV19 and TRBJ2-5, with 7 bases matching TRBD2. Looked up from germline, CDR1 is LNHDA and CDR2 is SQIVND (reference sequence). The CDR3 covers 11 residues. V trimming: 8 bases; J trimming: 5 bases; junction bases outside the gene matches: 2. The CDR3 DNA follows: TGTGCCAGTGGGGAGGGGGAGACCCAGTACTTC. This sequence encodes CASGEGETQYF.

This chain links TRBV5-1 with TRBJ1-1; D not certain. Germline V gives CDR1 SGHRS, CDR2 YFSETQ. CDR3 length: 15 residues. With 4 bases removed from V and 0 bases from J, the gap between germline ends came to 13 bases. The CDR3 coding sequence is TGCGCCAGCAGCGCGAGCGCGGGGATGAACACTGAAGCTTTCTTT. This encodes CASSASAGMNTEAFF.

The chain employs TRBV7-2 and TRBJ2-7; TRBD2 matches at 8 bases. The CDR3 sequence is 15 residues long. V trimming: 4 bases; J trimming: 3 bases; junction bases outside the gene matches: 8. Germline assignment: CDR1 SGHTA and CDR2 FQGNSA. CDR3 in DNA: TGTGCCAGCAGCTCCCCAGGGGCGGGGGGCTACGAGCAGTACTTC. Translation gives CASSSPGAGGYEQYF.

The chain uses TRBV15 and TRBJ2-5; 10 bases agree with TRBD2. This CDR3 has 15 amino acids. Germline loops: CDR1 LNHNV, CDR2 YYDKDF (reference sequence). V shed 3 bases and J 3 bases; nucleotides not matched to a gene: 4. In DNA, the CDR3 is TGTGCCACCAGCAGCGAACTAGCGGGGAAAGAGACCCAGTACTTC. Amino acids: CATSSELAGKETQYF.

The chain links TRBV5-1 to TRBJ2-3, with 13 bases matching TRBD2. Per germline, CDR1 SGHRS and CDR2 YFSETQ. The CDR3 extends over 17 amino acids. Trimming removed 4 bases from V and 6 bases from J; junction bases left unmatched: 11. The CDR3 bases are TGCGCCAGCAGCCCGCTCCCGGTACTAGCGGGGGGGGATACGCAGTATTTT. Translated, it gives CASSPLPVLAGGDTQYF.

The V gene is TRBV7-3, the J gene TRBJ2-3, with D uncertain. The V end was cut by 5 bases, the J end by 4 bases, with 10 bases between. This CDR3 region has 13 residues. The germline V gene encodes CDR1 SGHTA and CDR2 FQGTGA. In DNA form, the CDR3 reads TGTGCCAGCAGCCTCTACGGAGCAGATACGCAGTATTTT. Translation gives CASSLYGADTQYF.

This clone was found a few times. The V gene is TRBV19, the J gene TRBJ2-1, with a possible D match to TRBD2 (6 bases). Between the trimmed V and J ends, which lost 7 bases and 12 bases, there was a span of 13 bases. Germline V CDR1 and CDR2: LNHDA, SQIVND (reference sequence). The CDR3 covers 11 residues. The CDR3 loop is CASNAGTRQFF. The CDR3 DNA reads TGTGCCAGTAATGCGGGAACGAGGCAGTTCTTC.

The chain recombines TRBV11-1 with TRBJ2-5, with D tentatively TRBD1 (7 bases). Germline values: CDR1 SGHAT, CDR2 FQDESV (reference sequence). The length of the CDR3 is 15 residues. The V gene lost 3 bases and the J gene lost 5 bases, with 16 bases spanning the gap. The CDR3 loop reads CASSFGGGQGETQYF. The CDR3 DNA reads TGTGCCAGCAGCTTTGGAGGGGGCCAAGGGGAGACCCAGTACTTC.

The chain links TRBV4-1 to TRBJ2-3; 10 bases fit TRBD2. This CDR3 is 17 amino acids long. Trimming at V came to 5 bases and at J to 0 bases, leaving 8 bases not matched to a gene. The germline V gene encodes CDR1 MGHRA and CDR2 YSYEKL. The CDR3 DNA is TGCGCCAGCAGCGTTCGGACTAGCGGAGCTAGCACAGATACGCAGTATTTT. This encodes CASSVRTSGASTDTQYF.

This chain links TRBV5-1 with TRBJ2-5; possibly TRBD1 for D (6 bases). The CDR3 is 14 amino acids. Germline V lookup: CDR1 SGHRS, CDR2 YFSETQ. Trimming pared 4 bases from V and 2 bases from J, leaving 12 bases between. The CDR3 region has the DNA TGCGCCAGCAGCCCGGGACACCTTCAAGAGACCCAGTACTTC. Translation gives CASSPGHLQETQYF.

The chain combines TRBV7-3 with TRBJ2-3; a possible D gene is TRBD2 (7 bases). Germline V CDR1 and CDR2: SGHTA, FQGTGA. The CDR3 is 14 amino acids. V was cut by 5 bases and J by 3 bases, with 12 bases left in between. CDR3: CASSLGGVTDTQYF. Written as DNA, the CDR3 is TGTGCCAGCAGCCTAGGGGGGGTAACAGATACGCAGTATTTT.

The chain joins TRBV19 to TRBJ1-1; 7 bases fit TRBD1. Germline V gene lookup returns CDR1 LNHDA and CDR2 SQIVND (reference sequence). CDR3 length: 16 residues. Unmatched junction bases numbered 14, after V lost 5 bases and J lost 5 bases. The chain's CDR3 is CASSSIWTGVRTEAFF. For the CDR3, the DNA is TGTGCCAGTAGTTCGATATGGACAGGAGTTCGAACTGAAGCTTTCTTT.

CDR3 region: CASSVGIAGEYEQYF. The CDR3 nucleotides read TGTGCCAGCAGCGTAGGGATAGCGGGGGAGTACGAGCAGTACTTC. J is TRBJ2-5 and V is TRBV9; 9 nucleotides align to TRBD2. The DNA end is more similar to TRBJ2-7, so the J call may be wrong. Per the germline V gene, CDR1 is SGDLS and CDR2 is YYNGEE. The CDR3 runs to 15 residues.

The sample holds one count of this clone. This chain uses TRBV5-1 with TRBJ1-6; D gene ambiguous. Germline CDR1 and CDR2: SGHRS and YFSETQ. Trimming took 4 bases from V and 0 from J, leaving 17 bases between them. CDR3 size: 18 residues. CDR3 sequence: CASSPKWAESSYNSPLHF. CDR3 coding DNA: TGCGCCAGCAGCCCAAAGTGGGCAGAAAGCTCCTATAATTCACCCCTCCACTTT.

This clone was seen once. The CDR3 protein is CASGRDRGHTEAFF. The CDR3 region has the DNA TGTGCCAGCGGTAGGGACAGGGGGCACACTGAAGCTTTCTTT. The chain couples TRBV7-2 to TRBJ1-1, with 12 bases lining up with TRBD1. V dropped 8 bases and J dropped 3; count of bases not matched to a gene: 4. Looked up from germline, CDR1 is SGHTA and CDR2 is FQGNSA. The CDR3 length is 14 residues.

The rearrangement joins TRBV2 to TRBJ2-1; TRBD2 agrees at 13 bases. The CDR3 sequence is 12 residues long. The junction had 4 bases not matched to a gene; V was cut back by 11 bases and J by 9 bases. Germline CDR1 and CDR2: SNHLY and FYNNEI. The CDR3 reads CALRTSGGEQFF. As DNA, the CDR3 is TGTGCCTTACGGACTAGCGGGGGTGAGCAGTTCTTC. Combining the CDR3 with reference TRBV2 and TRBJ2-1 gives the whole variable domain EPEVTQTPSHQVTQMGQEVILRCVPISNHLYFYWYRQILGQKVEFLVSFYNNEISEKSEIFDDQFSVERPDGSNFTLKIRSTKLEDSAMYFCALRTSGGEQFFGPGTRLTVL.